Below are 27 T cell receptor beta chains sequenced from a single sample in a study of monozygotic twins with inflammatory bowel disease (dated by TCRdb to about 2019). Preparation of the library involved 5' RACE. Data came from an Illumina HiSeq 2500. Following reprocessing of the reads by TCRdb, the data hold one row per CDR3 protein sequence and no DNA is available. In this sample's table one finds more than 300,000 distinct CDR3 sequences. The top ten hold 2.5% to 3% of the sample. The sample comprised blood. These receptors were collected from a human donor with ulcerative colitis or Crohn's disease, or a healthy co-twin of an affected twin (not recorded which).

The chain uses TRBV18 and TRBJ1-1; TCRdb reports TRBD1, a call that lacks DNA to check it against. Germline CDR1 KGHSH, CDR2 LQKENI. The CDR3 consists of 14 residues. This CDR3 is CASSRQGMVEGAFF.

This chain joins TRBV4-3 and TRBJ2-2; TCRdb designates TRBD2, a call that cannot be tested without DNA. CDR1 LGHNA and CDR2 YSLEER come from the germline V gene. This CDR3 spans 18 amino acids. CDR3 sequence: CASSQDLAGGGNTGELFF.

This chain connects TRBV20-1 to TRBJ2-3; the D call of TRBD1 rests on TCRdb alone, since no DNA is present to check it. Looked up from germline, CDR1 is DFQATT and CDR2 is SNEGSKA (reference sequence). The CDR3 totals 18 residues. CDR3 amino acids: CSARDPLGEGGRTDTQYF.

The gene calls are TRBV9 and TRBJ2-2; the D call from TCRdb, TRBD1, cannot be confirmed without DNA. Germline values: CDR1 SGDLS, CDR2 YYNGEE. There are 15 residues in the CDR3. The CDR3 spells CASSVTGGGTGELFF.

V and J are TRBV5-1 and TRBJ2-7; TCRdb returns TRBD2, unconfirmable since there is no DNA. This CDR3 contains 15 residues. Germline CDR1 and CDR2: SGHRS and YFSETQ. The chain's CDR3 is CASSSPPEVTYEQYF.

V and J are TRBV5-1 and TRBJ2-2. The germline V gene encodes CDR1 SGHRS and CDR2 YFSETQ. This CDR3 has 13 amino acids. The CDR3 sequence is CASSAQLTGELSF.

The chain recombines TRBV7-9 with TRBJ1-6; TCRdb returns TRBD1, unconfirmable since there is no DNA. The CDR3 is 16 residues long. CDR1 and CDR2 from the germline V gene are SEHNR and FQNEAQ (reference sequence). The CDR3: CASSSGQGLGGSPLHF.

This chain links TRBV9 with TRBJ2-1. Germline values: CDR1 SGDLS, CDR2 YYNGEE. CDR3 length: 15 amino acids. The CDR3 loop reads CASSVGQGSYNEQFF.

The rearrangement uses TRBV5-1 and TRBJ1-6. The CDR3 contains 14 residues. Germline V gene lookup returns CDR1 SGHRS and CDR2 YFSETQ. The chain's CDR3 is CASSRVGPDSPLHF.

The chain employs TRBV5-1 and TRBJ2-7. This CDR3 is 12 amino acids long. In germline, CDR1 is SGHRS, CDR2 YFSETQ. The CDR3 is CASSRSGGEQYF.

The chain is built from TRBV30 and TRBJ2-6; TCRdb's D call of TRBD2 is untestable without DNA. Germline lookup yields CDR1 GTSNPN and CDR2 SVGIG (reference sequence). The CDR3 contains 17 residues. CDR3 residues: CAWSRDRASSGANVLTF.

V and J are TRBV5-1 and TRBJ2-7; as DNA is missing, the TRBD2 call by TCRdb cannot be tested. The CDR3 sequence is 16 residues long. The V gene's germline CDR1 is SGHRS and CDR2 YFSETQ. The CDR3 loop is CASSLVGGGNSYEQYF. Full variable domain (missing parts from reference TRBV5-1 and TRBJ2-7): KAGVTQTPRYLIKTRGQQVTLSCSPISGHRSVSWYQQTPGQGLQFLFEYFSETQRNKGNFPGRFSGRQFSNSRSEMNVSTLELGDSALYLCASSLVGGGNSYEQYFGPGTRLTVT.

The chain carries TRBV29-1 and TRBJ1-2; TCRdb names TRBD1, which stays unverified in the absence of DNA. The CDR3 totals 15 residues. In germline, CDR1 is SQVTM, CDR2 ANQGSEA. The CDR3 sequence: CSASDSGQGNYGYTF.

The chain is built from TRBV19 and TRBJ2-5; TCRdb outputs TRBD2, but without DNA this stays unchecked. The CDR3 has 12 amino acids. Germline V CDR1 and CDR2: LNHDA, SQIVND (reference sequence). The CDR3 loop reads CASTSGGETQYF.

This sequence joins TRBV7-2 and TRBJ2-7; lacking DNA, the TRBD1 call made by TCRdb goes unchecked. The CDR3 runs 15 residues. Germline V CDR1 and CDR2: SGHTA, FQGNSA. The chain's CDR3 is CASSPVKGGRSEQYF.

This rearrangement joins TRBV6-1 to TRBJ2-1; TCRdb returns TRBD2, unconfirmable since there is no DNA. This CDR3 is 16 amino acids long. CDR1 is MNHNS, CDR2 SASEGT, per germline. The CDR3 sequence is CASRWPGASGNNEQFF.

The chain is built from TRBV5-1 and TRBJ2-5; the TCRdb call, TRBD1, lacks DNA for checking. The CDR3 has 14 amino acids. Per germline, CDR1 SGHRS and CDR2 YFSETQ. This CDR3 reads CASSPGAVQETQYF.

The chain has TRBV3-1 and TRBJ2-7; the TCRdb call, TRBD1, lacks DNA for checking. Germline lookup yields CDR1 LGHDT and CDR2 YNNKEL (reference sequence). The CDR3 runs to 15 residues. CDR3 amino acids: CASSQTGGFYSEQYF.

V usage is TRBV4-1 and J usage is TRBJ2-1; with no DNA, the TCRdb D assignment of TRBD2 cannot be verified. This CDR3 is built from 16 residues. Per germline, CDR1 MGHRA and CDR2 YSYEKL. CDR3: CASKSVAGVPYNEQFF.

V is TRBV5-1 and J is TRBJ2-7. Germline V gene data show CDR1 as SGHRS and CDR2 as YFSETQ. The CDR3 runs to 12 residues. CDR3 amino acids: CASSLEVGEQYF.

The chain joins TRBV20-1 to TRBJ2-5; TCRdb reports TRBD2, a call that lacks DNA to check it against. This CDR3 spans 19 amino acids. CDR1 DFQATT and CDR2 SNEGSKA come from the germline V gene (reference sequence). CDR3: CSAVDYKLSGGNLQETQYF.

The chain joins TRBV5-6 to TRBJ2-7; TCRdb calls TRBD1, which cannot be checked without DNA. CDR1 and CDR2 from the germline V gene are SGHDT and YYEEEE. The length of the CDR3 is 14 residues. The CDR3 sequence is CASRRDVATYEQYF.

This chain's CDR3 is CASSQDRGGGEGSYNEQFF. V gene TRBV4-2 combines with J gene TRBJ2-1; checking the TCRdb D call of TRBD1 is not possible without DNA. The germline V gene encodes CDR1 LGHNA and CDR2 YNFKEQ. CDR3 size: 19 residues.

V gene TRBV6-6 combines with J gene TRBJ2-7; TCRdb designates TRBD1, a call that cannot be tested without DNA. CDR1 and CDR2 (germline): MNHNY, SVGAGI (reference sequence). The CDR3 contains 14 residues. Here the CDR3 reads CASSYSYPVWEQYF.

V gene TRBV5-4 combines with J gene TRBJ2-3; TCRdb's D gene call, TRBD1, goes unchecked for lack of DNA. Per germline, CDR1 SGHNT and CDR2 YYREEE (reference sequence). This CDR3 region has 17 residues. CDR3 in amino acids: CASSLGGMGSTTDTQYF.

The chain employs TRBV18 and TRBJ1-2. CDR1 KGHSH and CDR2 LQKENI come from the germline V gene. CDR3 length equals 14 residues. This CDR3 is CASSTRGLPYGYTF.

The chain joins TRBV6-5 to TRBJ2-1. The CDR3 length is 16 residues. CDR1 and CDR2 from the germline V gene are MNHEY and SVGAGI. The CDR3 protein is CASSYSGVLVRGEQFF.